The next 17 T cell receptor beta chains were all read from a single sample in a study of shared clonotypes between healthy human individuals. The table came from immunoSEQ multiplex PCR; TCRdb's copy has only in-frame clones and leaves some out. The data show 740,000 or so clones, approximately 73% seen once. Specimen: memory CD4+ T cells sorted from blood. Regarding subset: CD45RA-negative fraction. The receptors originated from a woman aged 25 to 39 in good health.

This clone has a single count. This chain joins TRBV9 and TRBJ1-2; 8 bases align to TRBD1. The CDR3 is 15 residues long. Germline V lookup: CDR1 SGDLS, CDR2 YYNGEE. The junction had 4 bases not matched to a gene; V was cut back by 3 bases and J by 0 bases. This CDR3 reads CASSAQGAANYGYTF. The CDR3 DNA follows: TGTGCCAGCAGCGCCCAGGGGGCCGCTAACTATGGCTACACCTTC.

The rearrangement joins TRBV4-1 to TRBJ1-4; TRBD1 is a possible D gene (6 bases). V was pared by 1 base and J by 8 bases, with 17 bases between. CDR3 length: 16 amino acids. Germline V CDR1 and CDR2: MGHRA, YSYEKL. The CDR3 here is CASSQVGRGAREKLFF. The CDR3 nucleotides are TGCGCCAGCAGCCAAGTAGGTCGGGGGGCGCGAGAAAAACTGTTTTTT.

This clone was observed a handful of times. V is TRBV5-1 and J is TRBJ1-3; D is undetermined. The CDR3 covers 15 residues. V was shortened by 0 bases and J by 8 bases, with 15 bases between the two germline ends. The germline gives CDR1 SGHRS, CDR2 YFSETQ. CDR3 sequence: CASSLAAGRAHTIYF. CDR3 nucleotide sequence: TGCGCCAGCAGCTTGGCGGCCGGGAGGGCTCACACCATATATTTT.

This clone was observed a few times. The rearrangement joins TRBV4-1 to TRBJ2-1, with a weak D call TRBD2 (5 bases). In germline, CDR1 is MGHRA, CDR2 YSYEKL. V gave up 0 bases and J gave up 0 bases, with 15 bases separating them. CDR3 length equals 18 residues. CDR3 bases: TGCGCCAGCAGCCAAGATATGACTACAAGTAGCTCCTACAATGAGCAGTTCTTC. It yields the protein CASSQDMTTSSSYNEQFF.

The chain couples TRBV6-5 to TRBJ2-5; 7 bases match TRBD2. Per the germline V gene, CDR1 is MNHEY and CDR2 is SVGAGI. The CDR3 is 16 amino acids. Losses at the gene ends were 2 bases for V and 3 bases for J; bases not matched to a gene: 9. The CDR3 DNA reads TGTGCCAGCAGTTACAGCCTAGCGGTAAAGGAAGAGACCCAGTACTTC. Its protein product is CASSYSLAVKEETQYF.

CDR3 sequence (DNA): TGTGCCAGCAGCACTCCCCCGGGCTACCGGGGCTATGGCTACACCTTC. Encoded protein: CASSTPPGYRGYGYTF. This chain links TRBV28 with TRBJ1-2; D unresolved. This CDR3 contains 16 residues. Trimming took off 6 bases at V and 4 bases at J, with 21 bases between the two ends. CDR1 is MDHEN and CDR2 is SYDVKM in the germline V gene.

The rearrangement uses TRBV6-1 and TRBJ2-7; D is perhaps TRBD1 (6 bases). V was cut by 6 bases and J by 3 bases, with 12 bases left in between. The CDR3 has 13 residues. Germline V lookup: CDR1 MNHNS, CDR2 SASEGT. The chain's CDR3 is CASRPTGIYEQYF. CDR3 coding DNA: TGTGCCAGCAGACCTACAGGGATCTACGAGCAGTACTTC.

The chain uses TRBV6-1 and TRBJ2-7; 8 bases agree with TRBD2. CDR1 is MNHNS, CDR2 SASEGT, per germline. This CDR3 spans 13 amino acids. The J segment lost 9 bases and the V segment lost 4 bases, leaving 8 bases of the junction unmatched. The chain's CDR3 is CASSGTSIVGQYF. The CDR3 bases are TGTGCCAGCAGTGGGACTAGCATAGTTGGGCAGTACTTC.

The gene calls are TRBV6-5 and TRBJ2-1, with TRBD2 matching over 11 bases. This CDR3 is 16 amino acids long. The V gene's germline CDR1 is MNHEY and CDR2 SVGAGI. V trimming: 2 bases; J trimming: 5 bases; junction bases outside the gene matches: 5. Here the CDR3 DNA reads TGTGCCAGCAGTTACCTGGGACTAGCGGCTAACAATGAGCAGTTCTTC. This codes for CASSYLGLAANNEQFF.

The chain links TRBV18 to TRBJ2-7, with 10 nucleotides matching TRBD1. The CDR3 totals 15 residues. With V trimmed by 5 bases and J by 0 bases, 4 bases remained unmatched. Germline V lookup: CDR1 KGHSH, CDR2 LQKENI. The CDR3 sequence is CASSNRDRGSYEQYF. In DNA form, the CDR3 reads TGTGCCAGCTCAAACCGGGACAGGGGCTCCTACGAGCAGTACTTC.

V and J are TRBV5-1 and TRBJ2-5, with D perhaps matching TRBD2 (5 bases). The CDR3 is 14 residues long. CDR1 and CDR2 (germline): SGHRS, YFSETQ. Between the trimmed V and J ends, which lost 2 bases and 0 bases, there was a span of 8 bases. Written as DNA, the CDR3 is TGCGCCAGCAGCTTCGACGGGAACCAAGAGACCCAGTACTTC. Protein: CASSFDGNQETQYF.

This clone occurred once. This chain uses TRBV6-9 with TRBJ2-7, with D possibly TRBD2 on 5 matching bases. The CDR3 runs 15 residues. Looked up from germline, CDR1 is MNHGY and CDR2 is SVAAGI. V was cut by 2 bases and J by 6 bases, with 17 bases left in between. CDR3 protein: CASSYKLASKVEQYF. In DNA, the CDR3 is TGTGCCAGCAGTTATAAGCTAGCCAGTAAGGTCGAGCAGTACTTC.

The chain combines TRBV29-1 with TRBJ2-3, with D unclear. This CDR3 comprises 12 residues. Trimming removed 3 bases at V and 2 bases at J, with 6 bases between. Germline values: CDR1 SQVTM, CDR2 ANQGSEA. The CDR3: CSVESNTDTQYF. CDR3 coding DNA: TGCAGCGTTGAGTCTAACACAGATACGCAGTATTTT.

The rearrangement uses TRBV28 and TRBJ1-5; no firm D call. Germline-derived CDR1 and CDR2 are MDHEN and SYDVKM. Trimming removed 6 bases from V and 2 bases from J, with 11 bases in between. This CDR3 is built from 14 residues. CDR3 nucleotides: TGTGCCAGCAGCCCAACCTTGGGCAATCAGCCCCAGCATTTT. Translated, it gives CASSPTLGNQPQHF.

This rearrangement joins TRBV7-3 to TRBJ1-1, with no clear D. Germline-derived CDR1 and CDR2 are SGHTA and FQGTGA. Trimming removed 10 bases at V and 4 bases at J, with 16 bases between. The length of the CDR3 is 13 residues. The CDR3 DNA sequence: TGTGCCACGGCACCGGTAGTCAGCACTGAAGCTTTCTTT. It codes for CATAPVVSTEAFF.

This clone has more than one count but fewer than ten. The J gene is TRBJ1-2, the V gene TRBV21-1. TRBV21-1 is flagged as a pseudogene. The CDR3 extends over 14 amino acids. CDR3 DNA: TGTGCCAGCAGCAAAGTAAAGAGGAACTATGGCTACACCTTC. Its protein product is CASSKVKRNYGYTF.

This clone has more than one count but fewer than ten. The chain carries TRBV7-6 and TRBJ2-1, with D possibly being TRBD1 (5 bases). Trimming took off 4 bases at V and 10 bases at J, with 14 bases between the two ends. CDR3 length: 13 amino acids. Germline assignment: CDR1 SGHVS and CDR2 FNYEAQ. This CDR3 reads CASSSMASGEQFF. CDR3 in DNA: TGTGCCAGCAGCTCCATGGCGTCAGGGGAGCAGTTCTTC.